This T cell receptor (beta chain) was found in a study of identical twins. General study results and limits: Out-of-frame beta sequences exhibited a weaker degree of excess twin sharing.

The CDR3 is made up of 15 amino acids. With 6 bases clipped from V and 5 bases from J, the junction kept 11 bases outside the gene matches. On this clonotype itself: The antigen is not known.

Carrying unique molecular identifiers, the cDNA also gained a universal primer site through template switching. A single record per CDR3 protein comes from TCRdb applying MiXCR to the 5' RACE reads. The table shows approximately 1.8 million distinct CDR3 sequences, with more than 30% occurring only once. The chain joins TRBV12-3 or TRBV12-4 to TRBJ2-3, with 7 bases matching TRBD1. The TCR originated in a newborn girl in good health. The sample was cord blood. Here the CDR3 reads CASSAGQALLDTQYF. In nucleotides, the CDR3 is TGTGCCAGCAGCGCTGGACAGGCCTTACTAGATACGCAGTATTTT.